This TCR beta chain derives from a study of T cells after yellow fever vaccination. In TCRdb, the 5' RACE reads were re-called with MiXCR into one record per CDR3 protein. The data contain just under 600,000 distinct CDR3 sequences, roughly 13% of them singletons. The CDR3 covers 15 residues. Germline assignment: CDR1 GTSNPN and CDR2 SVGIG (reference sequence). V was clipped by 8 bases and J by 4 bases, with 20 bases between them. Only a few counts were recorded for this clonotype. The source of this sequence is a young man who received the YFV17D yellow fever vaccine. Sequenced here: PBMCs, sampled on the day of the yellow fever booster vaccination. The V and J genes are TRBV30 and TRBJ2-2; no definite D call. The CDR3 loop is CAGQGLAAFTGELFF. CDR3 bases: TGTGCCGGGCAAGGGTTGGCAGCCTTCACCGGGGAGCTGTTTTTT. Full variable domain (outside the CDR3, taken from reference TRBV30 and TRBJ2-2): SQTIHQWPATLVQPVGSPLSLECTVEGTSNPNLYWYRQAAGRGLQLLFYSVGIGQISSEVPQNLSASRPQDRQFILSSKKLLLSDSGFYLCAGQGLAAFTGELFFGEGSRLTVL.